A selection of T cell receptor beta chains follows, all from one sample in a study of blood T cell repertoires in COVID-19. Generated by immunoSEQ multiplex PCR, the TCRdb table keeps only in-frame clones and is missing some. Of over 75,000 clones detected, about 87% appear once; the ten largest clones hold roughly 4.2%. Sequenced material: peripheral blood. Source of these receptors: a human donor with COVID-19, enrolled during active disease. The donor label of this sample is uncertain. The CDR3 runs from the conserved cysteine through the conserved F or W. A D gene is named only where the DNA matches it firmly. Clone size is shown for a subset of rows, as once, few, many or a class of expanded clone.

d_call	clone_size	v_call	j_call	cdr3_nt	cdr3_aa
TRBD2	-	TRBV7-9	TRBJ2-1	TGTGCCAGCAGCCGGGACTACCAAACCTACAATGAGCAGTTCTTC	CASSRDYQTYNEQFF
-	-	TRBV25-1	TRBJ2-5	TGTGCCAGCAGTGCCCACCAGGGTCTCCAAGAGACCCAGTACTTC	CASSAHQGLQETQYF
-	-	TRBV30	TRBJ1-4	TGTGCCTGGAGTCCTCGTCGGGAAAAACTGTTTTTT	CAWSPRREKLFF
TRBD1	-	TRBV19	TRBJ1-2	TGTGCCAGTAGTTCATCCGGGACAGGCTGGGATGGCTACACCTTC	CASSSSGTGWDGYTF
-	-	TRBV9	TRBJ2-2	TGTGCCAGCAGCGTAGTGCCGGGGATAGGCGGGGAGCTGTTTTTT	CASSVVPGIGGELFF
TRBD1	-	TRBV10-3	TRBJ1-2	TGTGCCATCAGTGACCCGGACAGGTCCTATGGCTACACCTTC	CAISDPDRSYGYTF
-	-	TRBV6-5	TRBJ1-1	TGTGCCAGCAGTTACTCGAGAACAGTTAGATTTGAAGCTTTCTTT	CASSYSRTVRFEAFF
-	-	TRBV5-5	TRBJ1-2	TGTGCCAGCAGCTTGGAGGCAGGGGATGTGAGCTACACCTTC	CASSLEAGDVSYTF
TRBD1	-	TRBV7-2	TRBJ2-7	TGTGCCAGCAGCTTAGTAGGGACAGGGAGCTCCTACGAGCAGTACTTC	CASSLVGTGSSYEQYF
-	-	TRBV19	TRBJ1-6	TGTGCCAGTAGTATAAGTGACGAGGATTCACCCCTCCACTTT	CASSISDEDSPLHF
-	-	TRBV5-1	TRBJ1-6	TGCGCCAGCAGTTCCGGGGATCCACCCCTCCACTTT	CASSSGDPPLHF
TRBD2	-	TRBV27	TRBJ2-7	TGTGCCAGCAGTTCGGGACTAGCGGGTCCTTCCTACGAGCAGTACTTC	CASSSGLAGPSYEQYF
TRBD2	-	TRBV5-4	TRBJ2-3	TGTGGTAGCGGGGGAGGAAGCACAGATACGCAGTATTTT	CGSGGGSTDTQYF
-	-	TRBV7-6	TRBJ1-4	TGTGCCAGCAGCTTCAAGGAGGGGACTGAAAAACTGTTTTTT	CASSFKEGTEKLFF
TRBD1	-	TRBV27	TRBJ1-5	TGTGCCAGCAGTTGGACAGGGGGAGGCAATCAGCCCCAGCATTTT	CASSWTGGGNQPQHF
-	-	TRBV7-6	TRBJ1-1	TGTGCCAGCAGCTCCAATCCCGGGACTGAAGCTTTCTTT	CASSSNPGTEAFF
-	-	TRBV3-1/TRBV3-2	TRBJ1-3	TGTGCCAGCAGCCAAGAGGGGGCAGGAAACACCATATATTTT	CASSQEGAGNTIYF
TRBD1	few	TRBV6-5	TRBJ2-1	TGTGCCAGCAGGCTACAGGGGGCTGGCTACAATGAGCAGTTCTTC	CASRLQGAGYNEQFF
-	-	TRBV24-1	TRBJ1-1	TGTGCCACCAGTGATTCGCAGGGAACTGAAGCTTTCTTT	CATSDSQGTEAFF
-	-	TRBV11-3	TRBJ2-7	TGTGCCAGCAGCCCCCGGGGTTACGAGCAGTACTTC	CASSPRGYEQYF
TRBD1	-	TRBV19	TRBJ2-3	TGTGCCAGTAGGACGGGACAGGGGTTTCGAGATACGCAGTATTTT	CASRTGQGFRDTQYF
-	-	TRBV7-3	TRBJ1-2	TGTGCCAGCAGCTTATCAGGGCTAGATGGCTACACCTTC	CASSLSGLDGYTF
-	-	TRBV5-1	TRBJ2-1	TGCGCCAGCAGCTCCAAGCGGCCAAATGAGCAGTTCTTC	CASSSKRPNEQFF
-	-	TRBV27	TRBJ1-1	TGTGCCAGCAGTTTAGCGGGCGGGCATAAGAACACTGAAGCTTTCTTT	CASSLAGGHKNTEAFF
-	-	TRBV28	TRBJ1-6	TGTGCCAGCAGTCGCAAATCAGAGGCGGCAAAACACTTT	CASSRKSEAAKHF
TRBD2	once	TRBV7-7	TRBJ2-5	TGTGCCAGCAGGCCAGCGGGGGTTAAAGAGACCCAGTACTTC	CASRPAGVKETQYF
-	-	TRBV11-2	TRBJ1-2	TGTGCCAGCAGCCCAGGTGTGGGCTCTGGCTACACCTTC	CASSPGVGSGYTF
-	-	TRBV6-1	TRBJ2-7	TGTGCCAGCAGTGAAGGAGGAGAAAACTTC	CASSEGGENF